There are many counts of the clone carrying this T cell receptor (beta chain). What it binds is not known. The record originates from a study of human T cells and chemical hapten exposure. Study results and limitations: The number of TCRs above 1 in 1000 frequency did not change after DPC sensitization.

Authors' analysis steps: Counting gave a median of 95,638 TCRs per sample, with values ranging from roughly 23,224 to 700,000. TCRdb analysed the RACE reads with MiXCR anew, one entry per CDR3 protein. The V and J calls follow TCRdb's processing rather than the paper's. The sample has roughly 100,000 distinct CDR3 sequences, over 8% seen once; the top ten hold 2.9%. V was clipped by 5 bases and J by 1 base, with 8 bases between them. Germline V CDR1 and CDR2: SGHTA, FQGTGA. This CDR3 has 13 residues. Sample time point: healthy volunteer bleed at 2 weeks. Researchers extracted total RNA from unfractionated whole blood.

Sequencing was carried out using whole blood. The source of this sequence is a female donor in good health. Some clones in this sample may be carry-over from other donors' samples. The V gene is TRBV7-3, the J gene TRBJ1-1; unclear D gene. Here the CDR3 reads CASSQNRNTEAFF. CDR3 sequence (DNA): TGTGCCAGCAGCCAGAATAGGAACACTGAAGCTTTCTTT.